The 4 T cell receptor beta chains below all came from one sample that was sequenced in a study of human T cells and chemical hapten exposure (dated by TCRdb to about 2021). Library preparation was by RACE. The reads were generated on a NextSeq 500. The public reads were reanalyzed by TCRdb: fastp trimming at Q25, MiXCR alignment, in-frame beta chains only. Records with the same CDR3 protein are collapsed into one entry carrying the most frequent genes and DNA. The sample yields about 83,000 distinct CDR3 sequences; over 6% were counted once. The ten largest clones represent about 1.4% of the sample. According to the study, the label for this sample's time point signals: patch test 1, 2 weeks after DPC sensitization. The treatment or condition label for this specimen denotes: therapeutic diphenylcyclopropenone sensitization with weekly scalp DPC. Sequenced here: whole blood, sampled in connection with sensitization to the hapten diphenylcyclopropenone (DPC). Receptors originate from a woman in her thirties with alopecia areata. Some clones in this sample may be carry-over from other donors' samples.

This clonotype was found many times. CDR3 sequence reads: CASSSKGGQSYGYTF. The CDR3 nucleotides are TGTGCCAGCAGCTCCAAGGGGGGGCAGAGCTATGGCTACACCTTC. The V and J genes are TRBV13 and TRBJ1-2, with D possibly being TRBD1 (6 bases). Germline V lookup: CDR1 PRHDT, CDR2 FYEKMQ (reference sequence). This CDR3 contains 15 residues. V was cut by 4 bases and J by 4 bases, with 16 bases left in between.

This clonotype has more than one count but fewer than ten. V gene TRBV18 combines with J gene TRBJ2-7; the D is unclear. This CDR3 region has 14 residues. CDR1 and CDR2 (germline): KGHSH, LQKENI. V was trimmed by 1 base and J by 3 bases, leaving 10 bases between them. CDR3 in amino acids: CASSPRNRDYEQYF. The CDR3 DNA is TGTGCCAGCTCACCACGGAACAGAGACTACGAGCAGTACTTC.

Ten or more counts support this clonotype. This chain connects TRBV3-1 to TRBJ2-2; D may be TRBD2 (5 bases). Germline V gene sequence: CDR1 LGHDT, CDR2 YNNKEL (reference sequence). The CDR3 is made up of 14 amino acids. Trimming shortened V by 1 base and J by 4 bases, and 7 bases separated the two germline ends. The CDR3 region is CASSQGAGTGELFF. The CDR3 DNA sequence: TGTGCCAGCAGCCAAGGCGCGGGCACCGGGGAGCTGTTTTTT.

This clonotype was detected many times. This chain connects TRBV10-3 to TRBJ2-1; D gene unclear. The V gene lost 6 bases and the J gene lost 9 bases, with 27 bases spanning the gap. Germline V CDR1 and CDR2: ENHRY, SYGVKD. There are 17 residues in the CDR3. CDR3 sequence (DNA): TGTGCCATCAGCCAAACCTACAGCCACGCGGTCCCATTTGAGCAGTTCTTC. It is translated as CAISQTYSHAVPFEQFF.